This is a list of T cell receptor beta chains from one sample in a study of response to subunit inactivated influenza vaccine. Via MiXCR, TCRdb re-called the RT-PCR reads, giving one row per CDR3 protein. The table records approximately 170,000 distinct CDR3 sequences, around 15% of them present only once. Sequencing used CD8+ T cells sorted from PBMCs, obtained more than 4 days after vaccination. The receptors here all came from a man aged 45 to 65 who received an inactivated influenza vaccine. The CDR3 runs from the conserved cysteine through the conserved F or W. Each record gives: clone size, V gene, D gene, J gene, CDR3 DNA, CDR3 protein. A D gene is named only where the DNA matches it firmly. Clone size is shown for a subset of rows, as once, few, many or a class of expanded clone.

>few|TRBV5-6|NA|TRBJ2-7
TGTGCCAGCAGCTTGGGGGACATCCCCTACGAGCAGTACTTC
CASSLGDIPYEQYF
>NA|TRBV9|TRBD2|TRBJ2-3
TGTGCCAGCACCGGACTAGGAGCAGATACGCAGTATTTT
CASTGLGADTQYF
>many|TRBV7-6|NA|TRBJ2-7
TGTGCCAGCAGCTTAAGTCAGGGAAGCTCCTACGAGCAGTACTTC
CASSLSQGSSYEQYF
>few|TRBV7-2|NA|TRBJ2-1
TGTGCCAGCAGCTACACAGGGTACAATGAGCAGTTCTTC
CASSYTGYNEQFF
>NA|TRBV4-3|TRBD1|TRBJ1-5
TGCGCCAGCAGCCAAGACCGCTCGGGACAGGGGTTCAATCAGCCCCAGCATTTT
CASSQDRSGQGFNQPQHF
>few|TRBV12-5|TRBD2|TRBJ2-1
TGTGCTAGTGGTCCATCAGGGACTAGCGGGGGCAATGAGCAGTTCTTC
CASGPSGTSGGNEQFF
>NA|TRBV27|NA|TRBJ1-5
TGTGCCAGCAGTGGGGCAGGGCCCAATCAGCCCCAGCATTTT
CASSGAGPNQPQHF
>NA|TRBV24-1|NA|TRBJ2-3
TGTGCCACCAGTGATTTATTCACAGATACGCAGTATTTT
CATSDLFTDTQYF
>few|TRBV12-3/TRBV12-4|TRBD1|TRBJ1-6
TGTGCCAGCAGTTCGGGACAGGGGTATTCACCCCTCCACTTT
CASSSGQGYSPLHF
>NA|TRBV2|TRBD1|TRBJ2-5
TGTGCCAGCAGACAGGGGGACCTGACCCAGTACTTC
CASRQGDLTQYF
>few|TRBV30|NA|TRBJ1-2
TGTGCCTGGAGTGAGGGGGGCTTGGCCTATGGCTACACCTTC
CAWSEGGLAYGYTF
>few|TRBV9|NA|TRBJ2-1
TGTGCCAGCAGCGTAGAGGGGACATACATCTACAATGAGCAGTTCTTC
CASSVEGTYIYNEQFF
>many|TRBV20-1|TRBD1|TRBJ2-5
TGCAGTGCTAACCGGGACAGGGGCCACCAAGAGACCCAGTACTTC
CSANRDRGHQETQYF
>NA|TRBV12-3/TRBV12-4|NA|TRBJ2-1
TGTGCCAGCAGTTTCGTAACGGGGATTGAGCAGTTCTTC
CASSFVTGIEQFF
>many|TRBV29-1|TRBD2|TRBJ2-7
TGCAGCGTTGAACGGCGGTCTAGCGGGAACTCCTACGAGCAGTACTTC
CSVERRSSGNSYEQYF
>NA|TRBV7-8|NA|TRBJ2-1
TGTGCCAGCAGCCCGCGACAGAGCTCCTACAATGAGCAGTTCTTC
CASSPRQSSYNEQFF
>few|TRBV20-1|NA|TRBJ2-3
TGCAGCGTCCCTTGGTCCATTCGGAATACGCAGTATTTT
CSVPWSIRNTQYF
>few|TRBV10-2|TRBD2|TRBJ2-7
TGCGCCAGCAGCGGAGCGGGAGGCCGTTCCTACGAGCAGTACTTC
CASSGAGGRSYEQYF
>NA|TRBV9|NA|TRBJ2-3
TGTGCCAGCAGCGCGGGCGGGGCTGGTGCAGATACGCAGTATTTT
CASSAGGAGADTQYF
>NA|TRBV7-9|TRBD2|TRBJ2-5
TGTGCCAGCAGCTGGGGAACTAGCGGCAGAGAGACCCAGTACTTC
CASSWGTSGRETQYF
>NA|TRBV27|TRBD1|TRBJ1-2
TGTGCCAGCAGTTCCTCCCCGACAGGGGACTATGGCTACACCTTC
CASSSSPTGDYGYTF
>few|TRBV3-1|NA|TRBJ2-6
TGTGCCAGCACCGGAGCAGGGGCTGGGGCCAACGTCCTGACTTTC
CASTGAGAGANVLTF
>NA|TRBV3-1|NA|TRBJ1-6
TGTGCCAGCAGCCCCGGCGGGGCGGGTTCACCCCTCCACTTT
CASSPGGAGSPLHF
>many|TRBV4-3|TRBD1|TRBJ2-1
TGCGCCAGCAGCCAAGATGAAACAGGGGTTAATGAGCAGTTCTTC
CASSQDETGVNEQFF
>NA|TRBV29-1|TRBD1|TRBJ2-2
TGCAGCGGCACAGGGGGCTCCGGGGAGCTGTTTTTT
CSGTGGSGELFF
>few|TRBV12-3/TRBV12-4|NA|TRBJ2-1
TGTGCCAGCAGTTTACGGGGGGCCGGATACAATGAGCAGTTCTTC
CASSLRGAGYNEQFF
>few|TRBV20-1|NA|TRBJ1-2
TGCAGTGCTAGATCTCCGACTAACTATGGCTACACCTTC
CSARSPTNYGYTF
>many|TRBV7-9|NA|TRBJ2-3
TGTGCCAGCAGCTTTGCTACCAACACAGATACGCAGTATTTT
CASSFATNTDTQYF
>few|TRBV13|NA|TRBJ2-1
TGTGCCAGCAGCTCTAACGGGGCGCGGTACAATGAGCAGTTCTTC
CASSSNGARYNEQFF
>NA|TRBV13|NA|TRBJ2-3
TGTGCCAGCAGCTTAGCGGGGTCCGCGCAGTATTTT
CASSLAGSAQYF
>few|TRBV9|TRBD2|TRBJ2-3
TGTGCCAGCAGCCCCGGGGAGACTAGCGGGCGATGGAAAGATACGCAGTATTTT
CASSPGETSGRWKDTQYF
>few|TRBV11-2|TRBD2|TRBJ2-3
TGTGCCAGCAGCCGCTCCGGGACTAGCGGGAGCGGCACAGATACGCAGTATTTT
CASSRSGTSGSGTDTQYF
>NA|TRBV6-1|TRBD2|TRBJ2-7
TGTGCCAGCAGCCACGGACTAGCGGGAGGGAATTACGAGCAGTACTTC
CASSHGLAGGNYEQYF
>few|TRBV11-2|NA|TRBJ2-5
TGTGCCAGCAGCGCAGCCGCTAGGACCGGGGAGACCCAGTACTTC
CASSAAARTGETQYF
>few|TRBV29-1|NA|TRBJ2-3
TGCAGTCTAAGTCGTGGGGGAGGCACAGATACGCAGTATTTT
CSLSRGGGTDTQYF
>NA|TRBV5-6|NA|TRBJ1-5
TGTGCCAGCAGCTTGGAAGGCCGGAATCAGCCCCAGCATTTT
CASSLEGRNQPQHF
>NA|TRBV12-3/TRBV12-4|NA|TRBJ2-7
TGTGCCAGCAGTCGGGACAATTACTACGAGCAGTACTTC
CASSRDNYYEQYF
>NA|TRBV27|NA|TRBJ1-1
TGTGCCAGCAGTTTATGGGGTGGGGGGAACACTGAAGCTTTCTTT
CASSLWGGGNTEAFF
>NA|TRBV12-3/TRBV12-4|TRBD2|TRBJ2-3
TGTGCCAGCAGCCCCGTAGCGGGATACACAGATACGCAGTATTTT
CASSPVAGYTDTQYF
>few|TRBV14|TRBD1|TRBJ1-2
TGTGCCAGCAGCCAGGGGACAGGGCTGGGCGATGGCTACACCTTC
CASSQGTGLGDGYTF
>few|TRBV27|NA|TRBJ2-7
TGTGCCAGCAGCTTCCAGGAAGGGAAATACGAGCAGTACTTC
CASSFQEGKYEQYF
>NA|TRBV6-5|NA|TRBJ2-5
TGTGCCAGCAGTTACTCGGGGAATCAAGAGACCCAGTACTTC
CASSYSGNQETQYF
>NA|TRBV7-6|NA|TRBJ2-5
TGTGCCAGCAGCTTAGTTGGAGGGATAGAGACCCAGTACTTC
CASSLVGGIETQYF
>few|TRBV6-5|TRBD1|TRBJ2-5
TGTGCCAGCAGTTACGACAGGGCGGGAGAGACCCAGTACTTC
CASSYDRAGETQYF